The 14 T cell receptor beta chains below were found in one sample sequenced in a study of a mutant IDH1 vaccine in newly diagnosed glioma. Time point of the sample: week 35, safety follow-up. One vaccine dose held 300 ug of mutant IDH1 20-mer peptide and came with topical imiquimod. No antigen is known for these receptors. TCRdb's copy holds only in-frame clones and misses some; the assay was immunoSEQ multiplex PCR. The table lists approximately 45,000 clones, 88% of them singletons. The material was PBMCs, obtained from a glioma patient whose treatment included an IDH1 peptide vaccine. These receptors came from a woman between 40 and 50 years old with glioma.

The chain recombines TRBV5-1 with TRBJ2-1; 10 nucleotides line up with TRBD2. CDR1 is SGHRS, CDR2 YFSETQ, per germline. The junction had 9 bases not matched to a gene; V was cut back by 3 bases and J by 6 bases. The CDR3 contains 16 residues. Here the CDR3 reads CASSSSAGGPFNEQFF. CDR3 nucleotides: TGCGCCAGCAGCTCCTCAGCGGGAGGGCCGTTCAATGAGCAGTTCTTC.

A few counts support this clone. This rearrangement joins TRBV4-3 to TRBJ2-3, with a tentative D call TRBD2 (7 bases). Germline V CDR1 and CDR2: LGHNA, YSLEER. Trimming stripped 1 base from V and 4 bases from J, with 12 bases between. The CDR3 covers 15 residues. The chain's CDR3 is CASSQVRGGADTQYF. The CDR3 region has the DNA TGCGCCAGCAGCCAAGTAAGGGGGGGGGCAGATACGCAGTATTTT.

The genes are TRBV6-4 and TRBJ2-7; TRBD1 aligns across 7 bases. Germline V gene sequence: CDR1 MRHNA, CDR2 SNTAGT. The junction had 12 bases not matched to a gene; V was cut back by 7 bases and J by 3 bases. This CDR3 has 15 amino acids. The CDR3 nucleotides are TGTGCCAGCACGAGAGGGTCCGGGACAGACTACGAGCAGTACTTC. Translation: CASTRGSGTDYEQYF.

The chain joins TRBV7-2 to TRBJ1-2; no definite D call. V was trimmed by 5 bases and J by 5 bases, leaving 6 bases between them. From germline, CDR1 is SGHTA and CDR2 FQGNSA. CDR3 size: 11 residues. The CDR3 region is CASSKSYGYTF. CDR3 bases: TGTGCCAGCAGCAAGTCGTATGGCTACACCTTC.

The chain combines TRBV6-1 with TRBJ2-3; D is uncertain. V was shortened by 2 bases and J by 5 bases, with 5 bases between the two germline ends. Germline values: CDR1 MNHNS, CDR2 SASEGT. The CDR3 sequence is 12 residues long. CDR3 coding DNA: TGTGCCAGCAGTGAATTAGAAGATACGCAGTATTTT. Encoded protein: CASSELEDTQYF.

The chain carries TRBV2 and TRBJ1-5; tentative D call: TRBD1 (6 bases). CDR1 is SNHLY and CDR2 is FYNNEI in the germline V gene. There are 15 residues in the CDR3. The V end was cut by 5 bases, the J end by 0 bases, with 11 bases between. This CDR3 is CASSSQGNSNQPQHF. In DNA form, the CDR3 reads TGTGCCAGCAGTTCCCAGGGGAATAGCAATCAGCCCCAGCATTTT.

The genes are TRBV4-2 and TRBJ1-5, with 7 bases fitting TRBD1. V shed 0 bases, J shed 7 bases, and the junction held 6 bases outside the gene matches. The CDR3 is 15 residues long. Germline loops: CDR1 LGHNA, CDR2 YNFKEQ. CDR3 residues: CASSQETGSNQPQHF. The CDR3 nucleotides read TGTGCCAGCAGCCAAGAGACAGGGTCAAACCAGCCCCAGCATTTT.

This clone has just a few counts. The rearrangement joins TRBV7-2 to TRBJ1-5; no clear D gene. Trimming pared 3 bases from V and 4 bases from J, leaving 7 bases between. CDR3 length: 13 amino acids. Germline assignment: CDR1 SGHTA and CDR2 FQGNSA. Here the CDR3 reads CASSFSLNQPQHF. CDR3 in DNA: TGTGCCAGCAGCTTCAGTCTTAATCAGCCCCAGCATTTT. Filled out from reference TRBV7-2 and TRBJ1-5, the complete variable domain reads GAGVSQSPSNKVTEKGKDVELRCDPISGHTALYWYRQSLGQGLEFLIYFQGNSAPDKSGLPSDRFSAERTGGSVSTLTIQRTQQEDSAVYLCASSFSLNQPQHFGDGTRLSIL.

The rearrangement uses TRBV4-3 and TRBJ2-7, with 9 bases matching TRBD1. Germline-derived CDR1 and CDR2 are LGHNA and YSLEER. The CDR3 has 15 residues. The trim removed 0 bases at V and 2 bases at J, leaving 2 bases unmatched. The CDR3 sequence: CASSQDWDRAYEQYF. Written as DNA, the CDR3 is TGCGCCAGCAGCCAAGATTGGGACAGGGCCTACGAGCAGTACTTC.

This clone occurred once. CDR3 DNA: TGTGCCAGCAGCTTAGTTACGGGACAGGGCAGGAACACCATATATTTT. It translates to CASSLVTGQGRNTIYF. The chain links TRBV7-8 to TRBJ1-3, with TRBD1 matching over 9 bases. The CDR3 covers 16 residues. V trimming: 1 base; J trimming: 7 bases; junction bases outside the gene matches: 8. CDR1 SGHVS and CDR2 FQNEAQ come from the germline V gene.

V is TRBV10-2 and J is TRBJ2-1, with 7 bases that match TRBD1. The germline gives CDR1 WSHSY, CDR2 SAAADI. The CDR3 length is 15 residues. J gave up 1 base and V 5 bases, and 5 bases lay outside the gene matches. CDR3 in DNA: TGCGCCAGCAGTCACAGGGGAGTTTCCTACAATGAGCAGTTCTTC. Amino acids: CASSHRGVSYNEQFF.

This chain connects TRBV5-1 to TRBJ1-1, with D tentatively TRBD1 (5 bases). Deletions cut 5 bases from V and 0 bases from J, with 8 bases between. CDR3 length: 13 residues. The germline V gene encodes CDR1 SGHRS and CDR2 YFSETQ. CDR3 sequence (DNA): TGCGCCAGCAGTGGGGGAATGAACACTGAAGCTTTCTTT. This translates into CASSGGMNTEAFF.

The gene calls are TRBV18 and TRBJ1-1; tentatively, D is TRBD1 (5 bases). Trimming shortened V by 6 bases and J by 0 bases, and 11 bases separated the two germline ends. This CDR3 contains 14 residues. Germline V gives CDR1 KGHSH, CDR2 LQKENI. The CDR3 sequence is CASSPQGMNTEAFF. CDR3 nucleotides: TGTGCCAGCTCCCCGCAGGGAATGAACACTGAAGCTTTCTTT.

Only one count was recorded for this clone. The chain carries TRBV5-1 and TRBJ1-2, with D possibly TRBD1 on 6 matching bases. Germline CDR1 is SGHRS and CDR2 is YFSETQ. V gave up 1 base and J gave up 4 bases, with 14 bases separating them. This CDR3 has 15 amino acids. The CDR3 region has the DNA TGCGCCAGCAGCTTGACCTCCAGGGGAGGCTATGGCTACACCTTC. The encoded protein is CASSLTSRGGYGYTF.